Listed below are T cell receptor beta chains from one sample, sequenced in a study of glioma-infiltrating T cells. One entry per CDR3 protein results from TCRdb running MiXCR on the multiplex PCR reads. In the table there are roughly 100,000 distinct CDR3 sequences, around 28% of which are singletons. Sequencing was carried out using glioma tissue, nonneoplastic brain tissue, or PBMCs (not recorded which). Source of these receptors: a human donor with low-grade glioma or glioblastoma, undergoing nonglioma brain surgery, or in good health (not recorded which). The CDR3 runs from the conserved cysteine through the conserved F or W. A D gene is named only where the DNA matches it firmly. Size is omitted from some rows. Given values are once, few, many or a class for expanded clones.

>TRBJ2-2|TRBV6-1|-|many
CASSWTATTGELFF
TGTGCCAGCAGCTGGACAGCAACCACCGGGGAGCTGTTTTTT
>TRBJ1-1|TRBV3-1|-|-
CASSHRRAGDLNTEAFF
TGTGCCAGCAGCCACCGACGGGCAGGAGATTTGAACACTGAAGCTTTCTTT
>TRBJ1-1|TRBV7-2|TRBD1|few
CASSLGGQGAAGNREAFF
TGTGCCAGCAGCTTAGGGGGACAGGGGGCGGCTGGTAACCGTGAAGCTTTCTTT
>TRBJ2-1|TRBV5-1|-|few
CASQRGDSSYNEQFF
TGCGCCAGCCAGAGGGGAGACAGCTCCTACAATGAGCAGTTCTTC
>TRBJ2-7|TRBV18|-|many
CASSQAVHEQYF
TGTGCCAGCTCACAGGCAGTCCACGAGCAGTACTTC
>TRBJ1-5|TRBV28|-|-
CASSRGVGDQPQHF
TGTGCCAGCAGTCGGGGGGTAGGGGATCAGCCCCAGCATTTT
>TRBJ2-3|TRBV5-1|TRBD2|-
CASSWSGTSGGAARTDTQYF
TGCGCCAGCAGCTGGTCCGGGACTAGCGGGGGGGCGGCCCGGACAGATACGCAGTATTTT
>TRBJ2-2|TRBV20-1|-|many
CSAKSGEYTGELFF
TGCAGTGCTAAATCCGGGGAATACACCGGGGAGCTGTTTTTT
>TRBJ2-1|TRBV27|TRBD1|many
CASSDATGAYNEQFF
TGTGCCAGCAGTGACGCGACAGGGGCCTACAATGAGCAGTTCTTC
>TRBJ2-3|TRBV19|-|few
CASSFRDQPQYF
TGTGCCAGTAGTTTCAGGGATCAGCCCCAGTATTTT
>TRBJ2-3|TRBV18|-|-
CASSRDLTDTQYF
TGTGCCAGCTCACGGGACCTCACAGATACGCAGTATTTT
>TRBJ2-7|TRBV6-1|-|-
CASSATTVNSYEQYF
TGTGCCAGCAGTGCCACGACAGTGAACTCCTACGAGCAGTACTTC
>TRBJ2-5|TRBV7-2|TRBD2|once
CASSLASSSGQETQYF
TGTGCCAGCAGCTTAGCGTCGTCTAGCGGACAAGAGACCCAGTACTTC
>TRBJ2-5|TRBV28|TRBD2|-
CASSDGGDGTQYF
TGTGCCAGCAGTGACGGGGGGGATGGGACCCAGTACTTC
>TRBJ2-7|TRBV27|-|many
CASSLVSAGEQYF
TGTGCCAGCAGTTTAGTATCTGCGGGGGAGCAGTACTTC
>TRBJ1-5|TRBV18|-|many
CATGANNQPQHF
TGTGCCACCGGGGCAAACAATCAGCCCCAGCATTTT
>TRBJ2-1|TRBV6-2/TRBV6-3|-|many
CASSYYRDEQFF
TGTGCCAGCAGTTACTACAGGGATGAGCAGTTCTTC
>TRBJ2-1|TRBV24-1|-|-
CAISDFRAGAYNEQFF
TGTGCCATCAGTGATTTCCGGGCAGGGGCCTACAATGAGCAGTTCTTC
>TRBJ1-5|TRBV7-8|-|few
CASSIQGGQPQHF
TGTGCCAGCAGCATACAGGGTGGACAGCCCCAGCATTTT
>TRBJ2-1|TRBV7-2|-|-
CAISLYVYNEQFF
TGTGCCATCAGCTTATATGTCTACAATGAGCAGTTCTTC
>TRBJ2-3|TRBV7-2|-|many
CASSSYSGTDTQYF
TGTGCCAGCAGCTCCTATTCAGGCACAGATACGCAGTATTTT
>TRBJ1-3|TRBV7-9|TRBD1|many
CASRPGQGSGNTIYF
TGTGCCAGCAGACCTGGACAGGGCTCTGGAAACACCATATATTTT